This entry is about one T cell receptor (beta chain). This sample is part of a study of blood T cell repertoires in COVID-19. The overall study: The cDNA or gDNA used as material had been derived from T cells, B-cell-depleted T cells, or PBMCs.

Trimming removed 7 bases at V and 2 bases at J, with 13 bases between. From germline, CDR1 is WSHSY and CDR2 SAAADI. The CDR3 is 14 amino acids. Libraries were prepared by immunoSEQ multiplex PCR; TCRdb keeps only in-frame clonotypes and omits some of them. Of about 100,000 clones in the sample, 80% are singletons; the top ten hold over 10%. The sequenced sample consisted of peripheral blood. This chain connects TRBV10-2 to TRBJ2-3; no firm D call. The source of this sequence is a woman between 65 and 79 years old with acute or convalescent COVID-19. The CDR3 here is CASTPGPHTDTQYF. For the CDR3, the DNA is TGCGCCAGCACTCCTGGGCCTCACACAGATACGCAGTATTTT.